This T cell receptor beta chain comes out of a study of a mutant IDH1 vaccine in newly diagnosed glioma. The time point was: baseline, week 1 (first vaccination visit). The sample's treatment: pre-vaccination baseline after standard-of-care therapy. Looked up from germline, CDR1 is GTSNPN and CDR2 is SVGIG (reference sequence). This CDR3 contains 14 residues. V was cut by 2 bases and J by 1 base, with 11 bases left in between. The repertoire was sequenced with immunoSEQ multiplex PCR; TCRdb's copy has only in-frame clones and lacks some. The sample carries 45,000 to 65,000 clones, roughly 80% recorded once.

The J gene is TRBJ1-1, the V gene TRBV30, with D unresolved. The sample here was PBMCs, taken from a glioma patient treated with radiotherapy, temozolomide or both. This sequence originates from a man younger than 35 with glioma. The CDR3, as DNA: TGTGCCTGGAGTAGCGGGGTCTCGAACACTGAAGCTTTCTTT. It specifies CAWSSGVSNTEAFF.